This T cell receptor (beta chain) was retrieved from a study of blood T cells in healthy people across ages. It was with a sample-barcoded 5' primer and a J-beta primer mix that a second PCR of about 7 to 12 cycles was run. Using its own MiXCR run on the 5' RACE reads, TCRdb lists one record per CDR3 protein. The sample records fewer than 950,000 distinct CDR3 sequences, roughly 40% being singletons. Germline V CDR1 and CDR2: DFQATT, SNEGSKA (reference sequence). J lost 2 bases, V lost 5 bases, and 1 base had no gene match. The CDR3 spans 14 residues. The sequence came from a young man in good health. Sequenced: blood. The J gene is TRBJ2-3, the V gene TRBV20-1; 13 positions match TRBD2. CDR3 nucleotides: TGCAGTGCTGGGACTAGCGGGGACACAGATACGCAGTATTTT. Translated, it gives CSAGTSGDTDTQYF.